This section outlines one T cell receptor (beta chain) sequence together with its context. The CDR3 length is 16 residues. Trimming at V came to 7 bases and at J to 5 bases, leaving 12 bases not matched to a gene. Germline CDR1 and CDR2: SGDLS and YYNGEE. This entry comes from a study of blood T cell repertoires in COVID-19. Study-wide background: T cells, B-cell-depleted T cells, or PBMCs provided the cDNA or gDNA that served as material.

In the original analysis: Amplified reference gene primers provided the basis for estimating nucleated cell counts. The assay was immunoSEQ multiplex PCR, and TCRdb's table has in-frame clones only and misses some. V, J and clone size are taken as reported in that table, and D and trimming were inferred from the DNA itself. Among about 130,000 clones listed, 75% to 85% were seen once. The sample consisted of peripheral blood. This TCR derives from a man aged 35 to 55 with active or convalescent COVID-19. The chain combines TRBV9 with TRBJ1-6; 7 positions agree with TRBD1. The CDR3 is CASAEGRGRNNSPLHF. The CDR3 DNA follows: TGTGCCAGCGCCGAGGGAAGGGGGCGGAATAATTCACCCCTCCACTTT.